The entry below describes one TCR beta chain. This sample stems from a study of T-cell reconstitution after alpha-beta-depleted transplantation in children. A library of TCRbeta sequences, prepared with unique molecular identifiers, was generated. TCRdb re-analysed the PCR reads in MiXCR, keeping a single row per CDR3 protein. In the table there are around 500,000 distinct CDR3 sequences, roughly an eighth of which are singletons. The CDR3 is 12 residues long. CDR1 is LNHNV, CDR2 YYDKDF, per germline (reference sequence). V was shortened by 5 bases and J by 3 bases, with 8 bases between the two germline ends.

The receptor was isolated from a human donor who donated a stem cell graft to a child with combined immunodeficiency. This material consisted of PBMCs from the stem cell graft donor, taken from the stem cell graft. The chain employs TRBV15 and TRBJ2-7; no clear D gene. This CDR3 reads CATSRPDYEQYF. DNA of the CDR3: TGTGCCACCAGCCGACCAGACTACGAGCAGTACTTC.